This TCR beta chain was retrieved from a study of OX40 agonist ivuxolimab in advanced cancers. Sequencing used immunoSEQ multiplex PCR; TCRdb keeps in-frame clones, though not all of them. The data show 65,000 to 70,000 clones, 65% to 80% seen once. Germline assignment: CDR1 GTSNPN and CDR2 SVGIG (reference sequence). V was shortened by 0 bases and J by 2 bases, with 12 bases between the two germline ends. This CDR3 contains 15 residues. Autoimmune disease history or systemic immunosuppression disqualified patients. This clonotype was obtained from an adult with an advanced solid tumor such as melanoma, head and neck, liver or kidney cancer. The sample was CD4+ or CD8+ T cells sorted from blood, taken in a trial of the OX40 agonist ivuxolimab. The genes are TRBV30 and TRBJ2-3; possibly TRBD1 or TRBD2 for D (5 bases each). The DNA for the CDR3 is TGTGCCTGGAGTGTACAAGGGACCCTCACAGATACGCAGTATTTT. Its protein product is CAWSVQGTLTDTQYF.